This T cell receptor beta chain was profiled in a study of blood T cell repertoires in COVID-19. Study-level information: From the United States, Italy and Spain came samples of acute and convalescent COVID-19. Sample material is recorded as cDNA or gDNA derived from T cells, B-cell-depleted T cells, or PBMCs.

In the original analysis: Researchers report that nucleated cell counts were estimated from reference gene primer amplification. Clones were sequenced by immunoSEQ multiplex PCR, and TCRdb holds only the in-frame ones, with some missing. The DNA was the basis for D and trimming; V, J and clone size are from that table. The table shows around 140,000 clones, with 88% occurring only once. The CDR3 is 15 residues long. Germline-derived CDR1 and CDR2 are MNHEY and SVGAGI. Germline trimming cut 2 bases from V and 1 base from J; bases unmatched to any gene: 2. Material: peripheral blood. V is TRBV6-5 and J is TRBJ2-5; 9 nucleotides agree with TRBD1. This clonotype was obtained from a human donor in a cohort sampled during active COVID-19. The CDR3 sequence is CASSYGQGPQETQYF. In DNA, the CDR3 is TGTGCCAGCAGTTACGGACAGGGGCCCCAAGAGACCCAGTACTTC.